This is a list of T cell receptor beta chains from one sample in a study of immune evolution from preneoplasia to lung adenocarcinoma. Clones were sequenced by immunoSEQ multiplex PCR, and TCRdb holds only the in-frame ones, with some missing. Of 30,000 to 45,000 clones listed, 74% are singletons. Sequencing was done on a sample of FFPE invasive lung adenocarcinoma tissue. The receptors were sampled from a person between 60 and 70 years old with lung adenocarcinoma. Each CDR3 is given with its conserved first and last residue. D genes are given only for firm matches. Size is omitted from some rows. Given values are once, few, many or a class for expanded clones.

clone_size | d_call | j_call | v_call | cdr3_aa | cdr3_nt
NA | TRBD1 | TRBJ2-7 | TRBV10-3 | CAISGRDREQYF | TGTGCCATCAGTGGTAGGGACAGAGAGCAGTACTTC
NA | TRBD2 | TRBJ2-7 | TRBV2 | CASSALPGTSGMEYF | TGTGCCAGCAGTGCCTTACCCGGGACTAGCGGGATGGAGTACTTC
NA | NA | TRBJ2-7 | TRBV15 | CATSRDLRAEQYF | TGTGCCACCAGCAGAGATCTCCGGGCCGAGCAGTACTTC
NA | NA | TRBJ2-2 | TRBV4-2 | CASRGLQNTGELFF | TGTGCCAGCAGGGGACTCCAAAACACCGGGGAGCTGTTTTTT
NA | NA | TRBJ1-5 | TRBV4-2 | CASSPRGGGQPQHF | TGTGCCAGCAGCCCCCGAGGGGGGGGTCAGCCCCAGCATTTT
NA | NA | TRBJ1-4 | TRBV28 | CASLPHGRGGPNEKLFF | TGTGCCAGCTTACCCCATGGGCGAGGAGGCCCTAATGAAAAACTGTTTTTT
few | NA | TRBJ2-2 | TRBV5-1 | CASSWNTGELFF | TGCGCCAGCAGCTGGAACACCGGGGAGCTGTTTTTT
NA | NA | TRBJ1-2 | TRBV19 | CASSSRATGFYGYTF | TGTGCCAGTAGTAGCCGCGCCACAGGGTTTTATGGCTACACCTTC
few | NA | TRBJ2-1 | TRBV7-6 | CASSSFQGGLYNEQFF | TGTGCCAGCAGCTCCTTTCAGGGGGGATTATACAATGAGCAGTTCTTC
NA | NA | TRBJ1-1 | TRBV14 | CASSQVGGAHTEAFF | TGTGCCAGCAGCCAAGTCGGGGGGGCTCACACTGAAGCTTTCTTT
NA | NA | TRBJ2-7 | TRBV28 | CASSFWGEQGYEQYF | TGTGCCAGCAGTTTTTGGGGGGAACAAGGCTACGAGCAGTACTTC
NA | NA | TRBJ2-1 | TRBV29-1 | CSVDWGLGEQFF | TGCAGCGTTGACTGGGGACTCGGTGAGCAGTTCTTC
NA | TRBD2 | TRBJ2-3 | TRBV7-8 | CASSLRSIAGGTDTQYF | TGTGCCAGCAGCCTAAGGAGTATAGCGGGAGGCACAGATACGCAGTATTTT
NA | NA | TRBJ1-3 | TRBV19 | CASSTYHSSGNTIYF | TGTGCCAGTAGTACCTACCACAGCTCTGGAAACACCATATATTTT
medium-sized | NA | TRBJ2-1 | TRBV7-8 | CASSLLRDGDEQFF | TGTGCCAGCAGCTTATTGCGGGATGGTGATGAGCAGTTCTTC
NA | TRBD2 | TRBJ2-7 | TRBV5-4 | CASSRGAGVAYEQYF | TGTGCCAGCAGCCGAGGGGCGGGAGTCGCCTACGAGCAGTACTTC
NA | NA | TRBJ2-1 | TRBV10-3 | CAISESLADNEQFF | TGTGCCATCAGTGAGTCGTTAGCCGACAATGAGCAGTTCTTC
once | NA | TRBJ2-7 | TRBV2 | CASSERGGDKAYEQYF | TGTGCCAGCAGTGAAAGGGGCGGGGACAAAGCCTACGAGCAGTACTTC
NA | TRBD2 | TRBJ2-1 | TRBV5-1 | CASSLAASGYNEQFF | TGCGCCAGCAGCTTGGCGGCTAGCGGATACAATGAGCAGTTCTTC
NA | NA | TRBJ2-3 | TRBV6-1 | CASGMWGADTQYF | TGTGCCAGCGGAATGTGGGGGGCGGATACGCAGTATTTT
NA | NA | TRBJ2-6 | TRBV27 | CASSLQGGANVLTF | TGTGCCAGCAGTTTACAGGGTGGGGCCAACGTCCTGACTTTC
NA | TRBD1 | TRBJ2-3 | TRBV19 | CASSIRRTTGGLGDTQYF | TGTGCCAGTAGTATAAGGAGGACGACAGGGGGCCTGGGAGATACGCAGTATTTT
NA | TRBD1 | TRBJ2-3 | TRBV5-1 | CASSPGTGVGDTQYF | TGCGCCAGCAGCCCTGGGACAGGGGTGGGGGATACGCAGTATTTT
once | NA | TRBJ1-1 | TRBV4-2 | CASSSRQDDNTEAFF | TGTGCCAGCAGCTCCAGACAGGACGACAACACTGAAGCTTTCTTT
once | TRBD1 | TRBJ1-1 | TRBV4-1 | CASSDTGAQNTEAFF | TGCGCCAGCAGCGATACAGGGGCCCAGAACACTGAAGCTTTCTTT
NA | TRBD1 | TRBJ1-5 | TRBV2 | CASSVQGVPQHF | TGTGCCAGCAGCGTACAGGGGGTTCCCCAGCATTTT
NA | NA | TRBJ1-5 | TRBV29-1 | CSVAWADNQPQHF | TGCAGCGTGGCCTGGGCGGATAATCAGCCCCAGCATTTT
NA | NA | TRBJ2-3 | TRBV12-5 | CASGFREVTRTNTQYF | TGTGCTAGTGGTTTTCGAGAGGTTACCCGCACAAATACGCAGTATTTT
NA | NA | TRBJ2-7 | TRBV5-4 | CASSPGQTYEQYF | TGTGCCAGCAGCCCCGGACAGACCTACGAGCAGTACTTC